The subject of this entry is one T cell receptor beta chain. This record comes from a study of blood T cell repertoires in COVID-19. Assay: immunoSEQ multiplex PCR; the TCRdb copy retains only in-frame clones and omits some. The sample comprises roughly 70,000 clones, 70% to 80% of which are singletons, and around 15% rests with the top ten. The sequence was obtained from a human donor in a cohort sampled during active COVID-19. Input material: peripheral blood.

The CDR3 protein is CASSLATGDTEAFF. For the CDR3, the DNA is TGCGCCAGCAGCTTGGCTACAGGTGACACTGAAGCTTTCTTT. The chain carries TRBV5-1 and TRBJ1-1, with TRBD1 as a possible D gene (5 bases). Trimming removed 0 bases from V and 3 bases from J, with 9 bases in between. Germline loops: CDR1 SGHRS, CDR2 YFSETQ. The CDR3 totals 14 residues.